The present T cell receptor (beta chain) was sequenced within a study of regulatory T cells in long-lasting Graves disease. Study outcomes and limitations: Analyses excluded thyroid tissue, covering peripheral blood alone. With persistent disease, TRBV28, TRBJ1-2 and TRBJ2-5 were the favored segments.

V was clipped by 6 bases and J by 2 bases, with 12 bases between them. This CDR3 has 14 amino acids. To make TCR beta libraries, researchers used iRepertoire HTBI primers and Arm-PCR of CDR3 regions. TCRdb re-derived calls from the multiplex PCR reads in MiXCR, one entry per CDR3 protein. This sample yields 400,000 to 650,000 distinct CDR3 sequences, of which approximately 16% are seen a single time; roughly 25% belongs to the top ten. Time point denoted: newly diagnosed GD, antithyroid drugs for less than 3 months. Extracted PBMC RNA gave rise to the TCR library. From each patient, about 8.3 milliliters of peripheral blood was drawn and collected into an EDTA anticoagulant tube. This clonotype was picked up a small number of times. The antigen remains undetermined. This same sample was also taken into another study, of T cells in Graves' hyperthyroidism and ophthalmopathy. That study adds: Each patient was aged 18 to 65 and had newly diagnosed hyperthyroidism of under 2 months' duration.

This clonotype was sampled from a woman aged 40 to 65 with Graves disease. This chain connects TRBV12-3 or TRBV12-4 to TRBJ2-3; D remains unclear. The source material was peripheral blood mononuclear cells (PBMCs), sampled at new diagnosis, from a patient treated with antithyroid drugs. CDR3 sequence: CASSLQANTDTQYF. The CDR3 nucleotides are TGTGCCAGCAGCCTGCAGGCCAACACAGATACGCAGTATTTT.